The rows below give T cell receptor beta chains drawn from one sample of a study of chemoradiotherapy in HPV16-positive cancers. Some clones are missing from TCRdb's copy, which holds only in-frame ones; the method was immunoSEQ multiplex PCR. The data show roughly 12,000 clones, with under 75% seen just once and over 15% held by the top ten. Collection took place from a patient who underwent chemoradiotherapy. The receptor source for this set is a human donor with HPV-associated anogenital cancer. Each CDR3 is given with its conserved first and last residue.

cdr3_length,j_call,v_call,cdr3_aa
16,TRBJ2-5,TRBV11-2,CASSLAAGTGVETQYF
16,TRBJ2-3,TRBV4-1,CASSQPGTSGTDTQYF
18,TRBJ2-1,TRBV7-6,CASSSSLAGAKSYNEQFF
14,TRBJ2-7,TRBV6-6,CASSFGTSVTQQYF
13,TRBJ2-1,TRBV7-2,CASSPAGYNEQFF
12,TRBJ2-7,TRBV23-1,CASSLRVREQYF
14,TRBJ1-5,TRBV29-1,CSVEETGQGQPQHF
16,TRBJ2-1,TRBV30,CAWNKGGGISYNEQFF
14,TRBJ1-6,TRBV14,CASRRDTYNSPLHF
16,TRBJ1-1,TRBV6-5,CASSYDRTGGLTEAFF
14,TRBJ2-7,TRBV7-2,CASSLGSSLYEQYF
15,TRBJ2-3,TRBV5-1,CASSVQGPSTDTQYF
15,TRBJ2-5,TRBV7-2,CASASGGGPQETQYF
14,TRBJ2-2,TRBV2,CASSDRTEQRGGSF
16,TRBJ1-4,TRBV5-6,CASSEQGFATNEKLFF
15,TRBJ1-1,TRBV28,CASSKQMGGGTEAFF
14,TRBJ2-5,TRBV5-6,CASARDRGLVTQYF
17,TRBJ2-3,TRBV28,CASSFGSGTGSTDTQYF
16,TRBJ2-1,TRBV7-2,CASSLHRGPPYNEQFF
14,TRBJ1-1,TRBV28,CASSPAGLNTEAFF
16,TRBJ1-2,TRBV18,CASSPPDKRSNYGYTF
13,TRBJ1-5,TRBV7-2,CASSLQTNQPQHF
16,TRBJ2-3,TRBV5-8,CASSLDGNGPTDTQYF
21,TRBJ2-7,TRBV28,CASRPYDAAMGRQGQTYEQYF
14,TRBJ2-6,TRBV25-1,CASDPGSGANVLTF
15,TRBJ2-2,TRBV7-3,CASSSQGRGTGELFF
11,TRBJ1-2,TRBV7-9,CASSSGGGYTF
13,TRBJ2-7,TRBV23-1,CASSHRGGHEQYF
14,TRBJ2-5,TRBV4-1,CASSQLGERETQYF
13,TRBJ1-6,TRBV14,CASSHTGNSPLHF
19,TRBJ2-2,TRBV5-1,CASSLGMGAGVLNTGELFF
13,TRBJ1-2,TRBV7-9,CASSPGQDYGYTF
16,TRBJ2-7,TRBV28,CASSLAGTSGRYEQYF
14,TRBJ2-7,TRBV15,CATSSGGQSYEQYF
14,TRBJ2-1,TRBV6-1,CASSELAGGNEQFF
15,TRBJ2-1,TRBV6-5,CASSPSGGPSNEQFF
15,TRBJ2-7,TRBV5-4,CASSPGLAGPYEQYF
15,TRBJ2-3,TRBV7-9,CASSFERGGTDTQYF
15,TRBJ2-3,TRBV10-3,CAISHPRSGTDTQYF
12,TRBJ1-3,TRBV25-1,CASSERGDTIYF
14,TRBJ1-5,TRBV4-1,CASSKRQGWQPQHF
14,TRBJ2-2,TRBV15,CATGRGSGTGELFF
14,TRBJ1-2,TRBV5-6,CASSLGQANYGYTF
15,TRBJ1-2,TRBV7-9,CASSSDREFAYGYTF
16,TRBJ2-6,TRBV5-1,CASSAGTVSGANVLTF
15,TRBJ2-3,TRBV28,CASQVAGGHTDTQYF
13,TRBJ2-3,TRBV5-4,CASSGGSTDTQYF
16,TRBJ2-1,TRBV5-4,CASSSQSAESYNEQFF
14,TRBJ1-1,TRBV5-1,CASGADRGQTEAFF
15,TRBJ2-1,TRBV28,CASRLAGGPEGEQFF
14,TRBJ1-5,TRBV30,CASWTGRSNQPQHF
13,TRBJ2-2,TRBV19,CASSQGGTGELFF
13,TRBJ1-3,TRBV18,CATTTGSGNTIYF
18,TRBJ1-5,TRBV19,CASRNGGTAAYSNQPQHF